These T cell receptor beta chains were read from a single sample in a study of cytomegalovirus exposure and HLA in healthy donors. Profiled with immunoSEQ multiplex PCR; TCRdb holds only in-frame clones, not every one. Of 200,000 or so clones listed, about 80% are singletons. Material for sequencing was PBMCs. These receptor sequences come from a woman younger than 35 in good health and CMV-seropositive. Each CDR3 is given with its conserved first and last residue. A D gene is named only where the DNA matches it firmly. Clone size, where shown, is once, few, many, or a class for clones that have expanded.

TRBJ2-1 | . | . | TRBV7-8 | CASSGGPRGQFF | TGTGCCAGCAGCGGAGGCCCACGCGGGCAGTTCTTC
TRBJ1-2 | . | . | TRBV6-5 | CASRADPTGRGYTF | TGTGCCAGCAGGGCTGACCCCACGGGGAGGGGCTACACCTTC
TRBJ2-1 | . | TRBD2 | TRBV18 | CASSPLSSGGAFEQFF | TGTGCCAGCTCACCACTATCTAGCGGGGGGGCCTTTGAGCAGTTCTTC
TRBJ1-5 | . | TRBD1 | TRBV6-5 | CASRADRVVNQPQHF | TGTGCCAGCAGGGCGGACAGGGTCGTCAATCAGCCCCAGCATTTT
TRBJ2-1 | . | . | TRBV7-9 | CASSLFGTTYNEQFF | TGTGCCAGCAGCCTTTTCGGGACAACCTACAATGAGCAGTTCTTC
TRBJ1-4 | . | . | TRBV5-1 | CASSLSTTNEKLFF | TGCGCCAGCAGCCTAAGTACAACTAATGAAAAACTGTTTTTT
TRBJ1-2 | . | . | TRBV9 | CASSPVQGNYGYTF | TGTGCCAGCAGCCCCGTACAGGGAAACTATGGCTACACCTTC
TRBJ2-7 | . | . | TRBV28 | CASRSIQGPPNEQYF | TGTGCCAGCAGATCGATACAGGGCCCCCCCAACGAGCAGTACTTC
TRBJ2-2 | . | . | TRBV9 | CASSMRDRATGELFF | TGTGCCAGCAGCATGCGGGACAGAGCCACCGGGGAGCTGTTTTTT
TRBJ2-1 | . | . | TRBV7-8 | CASSLASSAGQRGYNEQFF | TGTGCCAGCAGCTTAGCGAGCAGCGCAGGACAGAGGGGGTACAATGAGCAGTTCTTC
TRBJ2-7 | . | . | TRBV19 | CATTTGRNEQYF | TGTGCCACCACGACAGGCCGGAACGAGCAGTACTTC
TRBJ2-7 | few | TRBD2 | TRBV5-4 | CASSSGLAGARGEQYF | TGTGCCAGCAGCTCCGGACTAGCGGGGGCGCGGGGTGAGCAGTACTTC
TRBJ1-1 | . | . | TRBV2 | CASSEVSVNTEAFF | TGTGCCAGCAGTGAAGTCAGCGTGAACACTGAAGCTTTCTTT
TRBJ2-7 | . | TRBD2 | TRBV7-9 | CASSEGGASPYEQYF | TGTGCCAGCAGCGAGGGAGGGGCGAGCCCCTACGAGCAGTACTTC
TRBJ1-2 | . | TRBD1 | TRBV6-5 | CASSYSDRGVYTF | TGTGCCAGCAGTTACTCGGACAGGGGAGTCTACACCTTC
TRBJ2-5 | . | TRBD2 | TRBV15 | CATSRGGGGPPETQYF | TGTGCCACCAGCAGAGGAGGCGGGGGACCCCCGGAGACCCAGTACTTC